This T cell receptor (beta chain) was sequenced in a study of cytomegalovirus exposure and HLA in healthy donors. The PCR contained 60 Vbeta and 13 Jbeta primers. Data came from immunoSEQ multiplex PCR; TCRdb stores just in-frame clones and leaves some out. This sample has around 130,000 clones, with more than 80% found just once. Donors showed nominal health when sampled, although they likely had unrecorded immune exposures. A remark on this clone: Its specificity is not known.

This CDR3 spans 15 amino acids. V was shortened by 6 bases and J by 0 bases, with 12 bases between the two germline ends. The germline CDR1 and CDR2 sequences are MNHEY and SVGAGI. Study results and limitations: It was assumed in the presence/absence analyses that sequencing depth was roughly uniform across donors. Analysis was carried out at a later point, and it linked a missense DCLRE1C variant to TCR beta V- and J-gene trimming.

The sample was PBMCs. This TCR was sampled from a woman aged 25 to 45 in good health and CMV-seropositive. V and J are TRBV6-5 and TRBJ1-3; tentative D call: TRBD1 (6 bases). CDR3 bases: TGTGCCAGCAGCTTGGACAGCCCCTCTGGAAACACCATATATTTT. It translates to CASSLDSPSGNTIYF.